These T cell receptor beta chains were read from a single sample in a study of blood T cell repertoires in COVID-19. The method was immunoSEQ multiplex PCR; TCRdb's version includes in-frame clones alone and lacks a portion of them. This table has around 27,000 clones, about 80% appearing once. The sample comprised peripheral blood. These receptors were taken from a man aged 65 to 79 with active COVID-19. The conserved cysteine and the conserved F or W are not part of the CDR3 here. The order of the fields is J gene, clone size, V gene, CDR3 protein. Clone size is shown for a subset of rows, as once, few, many or a class of expanded clone.

J gene: TRBJ2-1; clone size: .; V gene: TRBV5-1; CDR3 protein: ASSLGPGPDEQF
J gene: TRBJ1-1; clone size: .; V gene: TRBV11-2; CDR3 protein: ASSRRSTGIQTEAF
J gene: TRBJ1-4; clone size: .; V gene: TRBV4-1; CDR3 protein: ASSQEVGVVEKLF
J gene: TRBJ2-7; clone size: .; V gene: TRBV2; CDR3 protein: ATRGLRSYEQY
J gene: TRBJ1-1; clone size: few; V gene: TRBV7-8; CDR3 protein: ASSAAQQLETEAF
J gene: TRBJ2-3; clone size: once; V gene: TRBV7-2; CDR3 protein: ASSLGSGRGTDTQY
J gene: TRBJ2-7; clone size: .; V gene: TRBV30; CDR3 protein: AWSGGRGRGVHEQY
J gene: TRBJ2-7; clone size: .; V gene: TRBV28; CDR3 protein: ASTRVTGPYEQY
J gene: TRBJ2-1; clone size: .; V gene: TRBV4-1; CDR3 protein: ASSPRLGGRAGVVAEQF
J gene: TRBJ1-5; clone size: .; V gene: TRBV9; CDR3 protein: LVLNQPQH
J gene: TRBJ1-1; clone size: .; V gene: TRBV19; CDR3 protein: ASSGTGRTEAF
J gene: TRBJ2-3; clone size: .; V gene: TRBV6-2/TRBV6-3; CDR3 protein: ASSLNLAGVTDTQY
J gene: TRBJ2-3; clone size: .; V gene: TRBV7-3; CDR3 protein: ASSRGGPHTDTQY
J gene: TRBJ2-3; clone size: .; V gene: TRBV5-1; CDR3 protein: ASSSAGWDTQY
J gene: TRBJ2-7; clone size: .; V gene: TRBV7-3; CDR3 protein: ASSLKGTATYEQY
J gene: TRBJ1-1; clone size: .; V gene: TRBV10-2; CDR3 protein: ASRGQGANTEAF
J gene: TRBJ1-2; clone size: .; V gene: TRBV18; CDR3 protein: ASSRSRDMVGGYT
J gene: TRBJ2-1; clone size: once; V gene: TRBV7-3; CDR3 protein: ASSLTSGEQF
J gene: TRBJ2-5; clone size: .; V gene: TRBV18; CDR3 protein: ASSPGQSQGTQY
J gene: TRBJ1-1; clone size: .; V gene: TRBV5-1; CDR3 protein: ASSLDSQNTEAF
J gene: TRBJ2-1; clone size: .; V gene: TRBV28; CDR3 protein: ASSLLADAYNEQF
J gene: TRBJ2-7; clone size: few; V gene: TRBV6-5; CDR3 protein: ASSYDEGAYEQY
J gene: TRBJ2-3; clone size: .; V gene: TRBV18; CDR3 protein: ASSPPVTYTDTQY
J gene: TRBJ2-1; clone size: .; V gene: TRBV29-1; CDR3 protein: SVRRDRENEQF
J gene: TRBJ1-5; clone size: few; V gene: TRBV29-1; CDR3 protein: SGEGQGSHQPQH
J gene: TRBJ1-1; clone size: once; V gene: TRBV3-1/TRBV3-2; CDR3 protein: ASSQGGVSKAF
J gene: TRBJ1-1; clone size: few; V gene: TRBV6-5; CDR3 protein: ASRHQGSVEAF
J gene: TRBJ2-7; clone size: .; V gene: TRBV9; CDR3 protein: ASSADSGGAPLEQY
J gene: TRBJ2-7; clone size: few; V gene: TRBV5-6; CDR3 protein: ASSSGTSGTDEQY
J gene: TRBJ2-3; clone size: .; V gene: TRBV9; CDR3 protein: ASSVTGGSTDTQY
J gene: TRBJ2-1; clone size: .; V gene: TRBV5-8; CDR3 protein: ASSLLIAGEASDEQF
J gene: TRBJ2-3; clone size: .; V gene: TRBV7-9; CDR3 protein: ASSFGTAIGTDTQY
J gene: TRBJ1-5; clone size: .; V gene: TRBV5-1; CDR3 protein: ASSLSGDQPQH
J gene: TRBJ1-4; clone size: .; V gene: TRBV29-1; CDR3 protein: SVYRGQGEKLF
J gene: TRBJ2-2; clone size: few; V gene: TRBV5-6; CDR3 protein: ASSLASGHKNTGELF
J gene: TRBJ1-1; clone size: .; V gene: TRBV6-5; CDR3 protein: ASSSQGGVPEAF
J gene: TRBJ2-5; clone size: .; V gene: TRBV5-1; CDR3 protein: ASSLGSGETQY
J gene: TRBJ2-1; clone size: .; V gene: TRBV28; CDR3 protein: ASSFVPSGRWF
J gene: TRBJ2-1; clone size: .; V gene: TRBV6-1; CDR3 protein: ASSEALLRVSGNEQF
J gene: TRBJ2-7; clone size: .; V gene: TRBV27; CDR3 protein: ASSPGLSYEQY
J gene: TRBJ2-1; clone size: .; V gene: TRBV5-1; CDR3 protein: ASSLRMGDNEQF
J gene: TRBJ1-5; clone size: .; V gene: TRBV2; CDR3 protein: ASNRAGDAIGNQPQH
J gene: TRBJ1-1; clone size: .; V gene: TRBV5-1; CDR3 protein: ASSLEGVGANTEAF
J gene: TRBJ2-7; clone size: .; V gene: TRBV28; CDR3 protein: ASSLGTGHYEQY
J gene: TRBJ2-7; clone size: .; V gene: TRBV6-5; CDR3 protein: ASSLGRVTYEQY
J gene: TRBJ2-1; clone size: once; V gene: TRBV20-1; CDR3 protein: SASASTYNEQF
J gene: TRBJ2-7; clone size: .; V gene: TRBV11-1; CDR3 protein: ASSSLGYEQY
J gene: TRBJ1-5; clone size: once; V gene: TRBV27; CDR3 protein: ASSTFRASVGGQPQH
J gene: TRBJ1-5; clone size: .; V gene: TRBV6-6; CDR3 protein: ASSSPQGILQPQH
J gene: TRBJ1-1; clone size: once; V gene: TRBV28; CDR3 protein: ASSPGTGEPEAF
J gene: TRBJ2-1; clone size: few; V gene: TRBV7-9; CDR3 protein: ASSLSGLGPNEQF
J gene: TRBJ2-1; clone size: few; V gene: TRBV2; CDR3 protein: ASSNEGLAGGLVEQF
J gene: TRBJ2-7; clone size: .; V gene: TRBV7-3; CDR3 protein: ASSFTGTETYEQY
J gene: TRBJ1-5; clone size: .; V gene: TRBV2; CDR3 protein: ASSGTLRDQPQH
J gene: TRBJ2-1; clone size: .; V gene: TRBV7-6; CDR3 protein: ASSLGMTQRGINEQF